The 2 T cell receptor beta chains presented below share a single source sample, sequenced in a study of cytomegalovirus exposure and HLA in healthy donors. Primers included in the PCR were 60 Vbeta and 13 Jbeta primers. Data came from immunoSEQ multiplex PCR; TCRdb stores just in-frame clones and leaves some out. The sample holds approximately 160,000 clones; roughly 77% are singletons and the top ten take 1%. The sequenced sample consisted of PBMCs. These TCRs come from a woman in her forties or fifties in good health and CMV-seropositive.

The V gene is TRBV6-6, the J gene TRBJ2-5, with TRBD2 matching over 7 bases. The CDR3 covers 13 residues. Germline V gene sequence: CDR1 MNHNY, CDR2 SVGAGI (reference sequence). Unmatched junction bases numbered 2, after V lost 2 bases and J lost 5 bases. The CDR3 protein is CASSYGEGETQYF. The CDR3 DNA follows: TGTGCCAGCAGTTACGGGGAGGGGGAGACCCAGTACTTC.

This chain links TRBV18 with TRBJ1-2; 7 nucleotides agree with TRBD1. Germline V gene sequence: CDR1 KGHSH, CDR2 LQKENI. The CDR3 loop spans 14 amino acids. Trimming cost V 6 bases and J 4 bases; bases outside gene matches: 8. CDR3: CASSKTGTAYGYTF. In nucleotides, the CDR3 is TGTGCCAGCTCCAAGACCGGGACAGCCTATGGCTACACCTTC.